Listed here is a single TCR beta chain. Clones were sequenced by immunoSEQ multiplex PCR, and TCRdb holds only the in-frame ones, with some missing. The sample records approximately 270,000 clones, about nine tenths being singletons. The sample belongs to a study of blood T cell repertoires in COVID-19. On the study more broadly: Italy, Spain and the United States were the sources of the convalescent and acute COVID-19 samples.

Germline V lookup: CDR1 SNHLY, CDR2 FYNNEI. The V and J ends lost 5 bases and 8 bases, in that order; junction bases with no gene match: 3. This CDR3 region has 12 residues. This receptor was identified in a man aged 45-65 years with acute or convalescent COVID-19. The chain recombines TRBV2 with TRBJ2-1, with 7 positions matching TRBD1. Sequenced input: peripheral blood. The CDR3 nucleotides read TGTGCCAGCAGTCGACAGGGCGATGAGCAGTTCTTC. Its translation is CASSRQGDEQFF.